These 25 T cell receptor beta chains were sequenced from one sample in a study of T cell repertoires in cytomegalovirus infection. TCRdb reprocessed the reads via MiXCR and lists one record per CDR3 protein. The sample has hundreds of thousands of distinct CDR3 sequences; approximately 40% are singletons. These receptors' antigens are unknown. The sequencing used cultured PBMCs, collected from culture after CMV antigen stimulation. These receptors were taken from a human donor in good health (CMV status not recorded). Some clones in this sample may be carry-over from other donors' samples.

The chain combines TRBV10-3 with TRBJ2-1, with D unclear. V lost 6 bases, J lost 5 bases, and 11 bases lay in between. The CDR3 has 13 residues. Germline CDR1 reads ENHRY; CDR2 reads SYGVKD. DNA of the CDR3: TGTGCCATCAGGAAGTGGGAAAACAATGAGCAGTTCTTC. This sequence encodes CAIRKWENNEQFF.

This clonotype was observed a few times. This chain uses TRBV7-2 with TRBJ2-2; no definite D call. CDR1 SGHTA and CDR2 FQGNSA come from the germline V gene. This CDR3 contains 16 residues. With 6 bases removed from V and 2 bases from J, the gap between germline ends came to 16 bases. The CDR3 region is CASSNNPRDNTGELFF. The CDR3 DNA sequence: TGTGCCAGCAGTAACAACCCCAGAGATAACACCGGGGAGCTGTTTTTT.

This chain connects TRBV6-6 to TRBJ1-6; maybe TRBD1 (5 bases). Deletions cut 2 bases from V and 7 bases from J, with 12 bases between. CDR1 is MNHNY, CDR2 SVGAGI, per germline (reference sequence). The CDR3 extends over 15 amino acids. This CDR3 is CASSYAGRQNSPLHF. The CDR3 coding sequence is TGTGCCAGCAGTTACGCGGGACGGCAAAATTCACCCCTCCACTTT.

CDR3 DNA sequence: TGTGCCAGCAGCTCCGCACTAGGCGGTGAGCAGTTCTTC. As protein: CASSSALGGEQFF. The chain employs TRBV7-2 and TRBJ2-1; tentative D call: TRBD2 (5 bases). Between the trimmed V and J ends, which lost 4 bases and 9 bases, there was a span of 13 bases. Germline V gene lookup returns CDR1 SGHTA and CDR2 FQGNSA. The CDR3 extends over 13 amino acids. Full variable domain (rest looked up from reference TRBV7-2 and TRBJ2-1): GAGVSQSPSNKVTEKGKDVELRCDPISGHTALYWYRQSLGQGLEFLIYFQGNSAPDKSGLPSDRFSAERTGGSVSTLTIQRTQQEDSAVYLCASSSALGGEQFFGPGTRLTVL.

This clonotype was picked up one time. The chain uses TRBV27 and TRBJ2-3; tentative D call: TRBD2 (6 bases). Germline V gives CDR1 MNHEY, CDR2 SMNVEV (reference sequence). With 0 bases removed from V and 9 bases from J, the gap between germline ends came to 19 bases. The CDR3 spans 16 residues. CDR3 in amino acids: CASSLSDYHSISTQYF. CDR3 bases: TGTGCCAGCAGTTTATCGGACTACCACAGTATTAGCACGCAGTATTTT.

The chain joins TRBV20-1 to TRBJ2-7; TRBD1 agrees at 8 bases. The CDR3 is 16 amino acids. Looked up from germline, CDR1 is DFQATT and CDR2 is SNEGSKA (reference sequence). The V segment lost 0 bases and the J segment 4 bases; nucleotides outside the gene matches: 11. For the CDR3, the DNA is TGCAGTGCTAGAGACGGGACAGGCCTTGTCGGGTACGAGCAGTACTTC. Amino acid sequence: CSARDGTGLVGYEQYF.

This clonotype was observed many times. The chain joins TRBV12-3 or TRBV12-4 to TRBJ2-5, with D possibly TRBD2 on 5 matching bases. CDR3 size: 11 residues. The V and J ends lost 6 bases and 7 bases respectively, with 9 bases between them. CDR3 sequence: CASSSGGTQYF. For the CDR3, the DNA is TGTGCCAGCAGCTCCGGAGGGACCCAGTACTTC.

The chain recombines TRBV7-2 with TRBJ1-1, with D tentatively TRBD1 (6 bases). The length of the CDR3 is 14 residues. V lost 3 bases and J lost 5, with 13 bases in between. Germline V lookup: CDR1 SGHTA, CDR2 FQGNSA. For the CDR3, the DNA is TGTGCCAGCAGCTTTAAGGGGGGGGGGACTGAAGCTTTCTTT. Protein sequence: CASSFKGGGTEAFF. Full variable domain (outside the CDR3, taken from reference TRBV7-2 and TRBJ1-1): GAGVSQSPSNKVTEKGKDVELRCDPISGHTALYWYRQSLGQGLEFLIYFQGNSAPDKSGLPSDRFSAERTGGSVSTLTIQRTQQEDSAVYLCASSFKGGGTEAFFGQGTRLTVV.

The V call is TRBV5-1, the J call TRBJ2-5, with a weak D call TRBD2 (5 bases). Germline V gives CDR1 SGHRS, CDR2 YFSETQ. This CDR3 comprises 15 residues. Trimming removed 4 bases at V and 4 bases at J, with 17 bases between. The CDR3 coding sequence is TGCGCCAGCAGCCCAGGAGCGGCTGGCGGAGAGACCCAGTACTTC. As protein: CASSPGAAGGETQYF.

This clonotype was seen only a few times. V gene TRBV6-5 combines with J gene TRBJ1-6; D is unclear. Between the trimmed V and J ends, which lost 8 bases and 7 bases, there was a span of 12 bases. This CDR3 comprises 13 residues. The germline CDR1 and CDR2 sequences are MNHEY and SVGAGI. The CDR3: CASLKGRNSPLHF. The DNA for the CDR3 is TGTGCCAGCCTAAAAGGAAGGAATTCACCCCTCCACTTT.

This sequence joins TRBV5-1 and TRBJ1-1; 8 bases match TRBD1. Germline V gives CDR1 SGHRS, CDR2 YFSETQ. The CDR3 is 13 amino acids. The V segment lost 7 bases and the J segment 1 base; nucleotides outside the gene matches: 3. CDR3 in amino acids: CASGTGWNTEAFF. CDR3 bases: TGCGCCAGCGGGACAGGTTGGAACACTGAAGCTTTCTTT.

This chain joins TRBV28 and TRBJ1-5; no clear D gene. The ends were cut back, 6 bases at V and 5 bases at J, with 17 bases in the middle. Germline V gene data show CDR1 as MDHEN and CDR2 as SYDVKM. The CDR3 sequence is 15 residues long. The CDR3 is CASSLYQGRDQPQHF. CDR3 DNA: TGTGCCAGCAGCCTTTATCAAGGACGGGATCAGCCCCAGCATTTT.

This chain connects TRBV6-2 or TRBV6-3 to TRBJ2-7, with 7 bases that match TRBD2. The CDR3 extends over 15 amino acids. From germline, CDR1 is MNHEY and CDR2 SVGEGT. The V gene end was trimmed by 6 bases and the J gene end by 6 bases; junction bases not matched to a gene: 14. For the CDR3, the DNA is TGTGCCAGCAGCCGCCCGCGGAGCGGGGTCTCCGAGCAGTACTTC. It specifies CASSRPRSGVSEQYF.

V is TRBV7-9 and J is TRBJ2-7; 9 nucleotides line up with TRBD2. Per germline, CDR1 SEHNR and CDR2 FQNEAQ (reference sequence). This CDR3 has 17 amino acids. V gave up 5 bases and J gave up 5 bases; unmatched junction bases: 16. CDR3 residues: CASSHTRGLAGSDEQYF. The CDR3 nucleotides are TGTGCCAGCAGCCATACACGTGGGCTAGCGGGATCCGACGAGCAGTACTTC.

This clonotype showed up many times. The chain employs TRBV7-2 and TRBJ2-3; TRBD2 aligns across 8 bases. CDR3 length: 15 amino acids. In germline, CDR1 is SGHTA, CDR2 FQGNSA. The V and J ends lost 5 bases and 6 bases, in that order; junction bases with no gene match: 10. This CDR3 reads CASSRGGSVGDTQYF. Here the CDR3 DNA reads TGTGCCAGCAGCCGGGGGGGTAGCGTTGGTGATACGCAGTATTTT.

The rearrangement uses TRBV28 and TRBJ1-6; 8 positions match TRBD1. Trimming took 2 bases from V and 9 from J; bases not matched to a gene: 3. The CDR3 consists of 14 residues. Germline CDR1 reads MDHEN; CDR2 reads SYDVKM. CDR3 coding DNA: TGTGCCAGCAGTTTACAGGGGGCGCCTTCACCCCTCCACTTT. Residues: CASSLQGAPSPLHF.

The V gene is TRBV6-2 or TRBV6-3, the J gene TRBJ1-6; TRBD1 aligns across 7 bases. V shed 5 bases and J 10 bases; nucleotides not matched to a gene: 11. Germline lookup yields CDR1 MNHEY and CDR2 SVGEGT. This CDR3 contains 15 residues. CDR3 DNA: TGTGCCAGCAGTCCCCGACAGGGCCGCGGATCACCCCTCCACTTT. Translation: CASSPRQGRGSPLHF.

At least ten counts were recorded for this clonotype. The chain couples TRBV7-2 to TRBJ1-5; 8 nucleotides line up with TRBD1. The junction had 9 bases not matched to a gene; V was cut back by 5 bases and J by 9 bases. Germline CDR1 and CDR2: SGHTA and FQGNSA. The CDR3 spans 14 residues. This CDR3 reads CASSRAGGGRPQHF. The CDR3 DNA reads TGTGCCAGCAGCCGCGCAGGGGGCGGGAGGCCCCAGCATTTT.

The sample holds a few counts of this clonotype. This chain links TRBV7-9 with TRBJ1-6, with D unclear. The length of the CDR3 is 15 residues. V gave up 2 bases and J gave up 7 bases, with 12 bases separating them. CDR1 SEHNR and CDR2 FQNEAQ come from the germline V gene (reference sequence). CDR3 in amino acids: CASSLWVSGNSPLHF. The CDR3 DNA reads TGTGCCAGCAGCTTATGGGTGTCGGGGAATTCACCCCTCCACTTT.

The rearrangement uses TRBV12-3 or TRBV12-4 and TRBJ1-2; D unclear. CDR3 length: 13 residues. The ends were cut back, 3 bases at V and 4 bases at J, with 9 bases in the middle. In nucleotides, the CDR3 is TGTGCCAGCAGTTTGAGCGTAACCTATGGCTACACCTTC. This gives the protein CASSLSVTYGYTF.

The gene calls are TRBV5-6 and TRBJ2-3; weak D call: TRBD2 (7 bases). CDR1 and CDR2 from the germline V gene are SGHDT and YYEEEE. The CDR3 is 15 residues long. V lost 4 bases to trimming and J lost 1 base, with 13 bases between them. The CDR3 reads CASSGGGLGTDTQYF. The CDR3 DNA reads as TGTGCCAGCAGCGGGGGGGGCCTGGGCACAGATACGCAGTATTTT.

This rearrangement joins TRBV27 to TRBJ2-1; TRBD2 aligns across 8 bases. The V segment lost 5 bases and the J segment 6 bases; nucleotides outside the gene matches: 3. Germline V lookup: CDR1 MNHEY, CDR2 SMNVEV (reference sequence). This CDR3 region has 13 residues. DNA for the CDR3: TGTGCCAGCAGTCGCGGGAGGAGCAATGAGCAGTTCTTC. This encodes CASSRGRSNEQFF.

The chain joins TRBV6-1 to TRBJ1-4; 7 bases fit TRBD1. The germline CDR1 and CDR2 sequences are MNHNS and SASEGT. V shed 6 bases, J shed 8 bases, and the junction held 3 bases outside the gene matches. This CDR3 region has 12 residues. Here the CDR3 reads CASRRDREKLFF. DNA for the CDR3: TGTGCCAGCAGAAGGGACAGAGAAAAACTGTTTTTT.

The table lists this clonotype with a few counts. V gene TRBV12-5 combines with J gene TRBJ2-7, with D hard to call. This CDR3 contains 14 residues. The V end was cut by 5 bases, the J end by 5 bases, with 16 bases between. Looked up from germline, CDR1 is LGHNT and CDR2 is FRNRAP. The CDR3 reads CASGLALEGHEQYF. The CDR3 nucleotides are TGTGCTAGTGGTCTTGCTCTGGAAGGGCACGAGCAGTACTTC.

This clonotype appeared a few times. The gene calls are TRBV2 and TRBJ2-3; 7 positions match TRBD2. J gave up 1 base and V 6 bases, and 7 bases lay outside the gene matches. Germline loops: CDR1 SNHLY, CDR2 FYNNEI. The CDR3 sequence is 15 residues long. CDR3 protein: CASRRVAGGTDTQYF. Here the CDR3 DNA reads TGTGCCAGCAGGAGGGTGGCGGGGGGCACAGATACGCAGTATTTT.